This T cell receptor (beta chain) emerged from a study of T cells in localized non-small cell lung cancer. Findings and limits, study-wide: In uninvolved adjacent lung, T cell clonality reached its highest value, exceeding tumor.

This clone is medium-sized within its sample. The antigen remains unidentified. CDR3 length: 15 amino acids. The V gene lost 5 bases and the J gene lost 4 bases, with 15 bases spanning the gap. Germline CDR1 and CDR2: MNHGY and SAAAGT. Atypia-free lung next to the tumor was sampled at least 2 cm from its margin. The data were produced by immunoSEQ multiplex PCR, yet TCRdb's version contains in-frame clones alone and is incomplete. The sample lists some 900 clones; about 25% were seen once. This chain links TRBV6-8 with TRBJ1-5, with a weak D call TRBD1 (5 bases). The sample here was normal lung tissue next to the tumor, taken before any cancer treatment. This receptor was obtained from an older male donor with stage I lung adenocarcinoma. CDR3 residues: CASSTSPWGNQPQHF. CDR3 nucleotide sequence: TGTGCCAGCAGTACCAGTCCTTGGGGGAATCAGCCCCAGCATTTT.